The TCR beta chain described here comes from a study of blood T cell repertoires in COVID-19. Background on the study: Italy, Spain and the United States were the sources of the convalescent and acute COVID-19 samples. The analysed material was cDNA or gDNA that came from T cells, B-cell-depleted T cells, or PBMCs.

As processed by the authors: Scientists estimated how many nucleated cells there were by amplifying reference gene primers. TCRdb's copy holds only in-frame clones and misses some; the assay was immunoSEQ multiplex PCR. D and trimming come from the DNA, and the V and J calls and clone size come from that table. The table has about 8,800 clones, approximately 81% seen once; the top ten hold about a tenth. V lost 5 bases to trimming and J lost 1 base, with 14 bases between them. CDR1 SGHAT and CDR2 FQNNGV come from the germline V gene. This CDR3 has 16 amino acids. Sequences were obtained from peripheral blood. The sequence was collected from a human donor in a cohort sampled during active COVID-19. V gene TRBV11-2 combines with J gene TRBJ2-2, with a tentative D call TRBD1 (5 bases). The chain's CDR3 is CASSPIRQGNTGELFF. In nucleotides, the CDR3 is TGTGCCAGCAGCCCAATCAGGCAGGGGAACACCGGGGAGCTGTTTTTT. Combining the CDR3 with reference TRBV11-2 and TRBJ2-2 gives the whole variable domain EAGVAQSPRYKIIEKRQSVAFWCNPISGHATLYWYQQILGQGPKLLIQFQNNGVVDDSQLPKDRFSAERLKGVDSTLKIQPAKLEDSAVYLCASSPIRQGNTGELFFGEGSRLTVL.